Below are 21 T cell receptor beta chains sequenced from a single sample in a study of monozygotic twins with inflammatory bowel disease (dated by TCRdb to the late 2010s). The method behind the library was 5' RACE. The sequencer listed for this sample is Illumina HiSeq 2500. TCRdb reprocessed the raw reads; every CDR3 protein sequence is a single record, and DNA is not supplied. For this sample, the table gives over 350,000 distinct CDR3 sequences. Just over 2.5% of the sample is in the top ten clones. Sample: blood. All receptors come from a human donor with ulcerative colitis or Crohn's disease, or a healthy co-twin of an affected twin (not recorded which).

CDR3 protein: CASSQESASWGANTGEPFF. V gene TRBV3-1 combines with J gene TRBJ2-2. In germline, CDR1 is LGHDT, CDR2 YNNKEL (reference sequence). The CDR3 extends over 19 amino acids.

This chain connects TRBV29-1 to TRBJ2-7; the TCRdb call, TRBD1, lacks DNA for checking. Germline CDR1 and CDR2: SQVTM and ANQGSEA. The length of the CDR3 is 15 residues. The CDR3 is CSVGGPGQGKSEQYF.

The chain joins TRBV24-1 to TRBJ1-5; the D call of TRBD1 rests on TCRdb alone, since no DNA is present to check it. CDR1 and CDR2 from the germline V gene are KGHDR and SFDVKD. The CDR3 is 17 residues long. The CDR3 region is CATSDSRPGVGNQPQHF.

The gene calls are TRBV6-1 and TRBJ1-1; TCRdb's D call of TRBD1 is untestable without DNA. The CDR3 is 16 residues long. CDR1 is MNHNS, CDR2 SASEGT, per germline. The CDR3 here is CASSEADQGPRTEAFF.

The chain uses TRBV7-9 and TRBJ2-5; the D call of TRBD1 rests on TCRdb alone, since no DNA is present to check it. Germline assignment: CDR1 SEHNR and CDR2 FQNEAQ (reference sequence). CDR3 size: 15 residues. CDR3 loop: CASRKNMGLGETQYF.

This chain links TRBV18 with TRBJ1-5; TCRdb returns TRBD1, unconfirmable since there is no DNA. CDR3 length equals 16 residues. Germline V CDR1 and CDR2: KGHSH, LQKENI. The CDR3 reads CASSGSGAASNQPQHF.

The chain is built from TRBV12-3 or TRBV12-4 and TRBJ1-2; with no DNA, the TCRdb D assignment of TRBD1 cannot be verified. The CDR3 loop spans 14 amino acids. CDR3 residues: CASRETGGSYGYTF.

The CDR3 sequence: CASSLLYTSNTEAFF. The rearrangement uses TRBV7-3 and TRBJ1-1. Germline values: CDR1 SGHTA, CDR2 FQGTGA. This CDR3 contains 15 residues.

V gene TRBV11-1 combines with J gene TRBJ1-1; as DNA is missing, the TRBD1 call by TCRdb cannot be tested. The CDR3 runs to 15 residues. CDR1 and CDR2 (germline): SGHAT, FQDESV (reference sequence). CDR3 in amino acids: CASSSRGQGNTEAFF.

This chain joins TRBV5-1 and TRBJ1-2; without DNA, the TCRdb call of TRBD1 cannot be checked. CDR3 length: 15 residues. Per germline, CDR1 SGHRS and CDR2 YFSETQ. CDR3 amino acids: CASSLIDREYDGYTF.

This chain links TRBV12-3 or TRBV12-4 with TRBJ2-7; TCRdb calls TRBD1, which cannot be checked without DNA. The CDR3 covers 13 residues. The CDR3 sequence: CASSFSQTAEQYF.

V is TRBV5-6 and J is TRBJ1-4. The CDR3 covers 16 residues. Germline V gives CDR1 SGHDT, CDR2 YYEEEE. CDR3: CASSLARRVPNEKLFF.

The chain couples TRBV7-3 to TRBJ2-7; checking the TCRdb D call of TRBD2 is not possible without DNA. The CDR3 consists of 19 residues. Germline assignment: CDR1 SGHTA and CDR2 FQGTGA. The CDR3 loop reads CASSPAGLALHDLESEQYF.

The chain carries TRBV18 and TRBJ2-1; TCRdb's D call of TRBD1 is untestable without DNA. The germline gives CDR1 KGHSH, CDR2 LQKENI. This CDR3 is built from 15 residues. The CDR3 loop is CASSPRTGLYNEQFF.

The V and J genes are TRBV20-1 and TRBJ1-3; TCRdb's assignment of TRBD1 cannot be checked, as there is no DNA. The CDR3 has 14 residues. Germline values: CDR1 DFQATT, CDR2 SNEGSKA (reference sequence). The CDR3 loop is CSAYTGGSGNTIYF.

CDR3 amino acids: CASSRRPTGNEQYF. The chain joins TRBV5-1 to TRBJ2-7; TCRdb selects TRBD1, and the lack of DNA leaves this call unchecked. CDR3 size: 14 residues. Germline V gene data show CDR1 as SGHRS and CDR2 as YFSETQ. Full variable domain (missing parts from reference TRBV5-1 and TRBJ2-7): KAGVTQTPRYLIKTRGQQVTLSCSPISGHRSVSWYQQTPGQGLQFLFEYFSETQRNKGNFPGRFSGRQFSNSRSEMNVSTLELGDSALYLCASSRRPTGNEQYFGPGTRLTVT.

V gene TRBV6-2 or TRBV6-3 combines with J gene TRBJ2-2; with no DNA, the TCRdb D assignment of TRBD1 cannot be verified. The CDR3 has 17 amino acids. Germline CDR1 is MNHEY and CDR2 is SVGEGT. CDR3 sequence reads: CASSYSLSRGDTGELFF.

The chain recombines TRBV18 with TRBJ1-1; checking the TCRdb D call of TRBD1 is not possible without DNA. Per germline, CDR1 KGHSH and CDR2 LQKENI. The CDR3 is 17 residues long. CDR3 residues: CASSPGWGTGGNTEAFF. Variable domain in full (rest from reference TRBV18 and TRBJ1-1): NAGVMQNPRHLVRRRGQEARLRCSPMKGHSHVYWYRQLPEEGLKFMVYLQKENIIDESGMPKERFSAEFPKEGPSILRIQQVVRGDSAAYFCASSPGWGTGGNTEAFFGQGTRLTVV.

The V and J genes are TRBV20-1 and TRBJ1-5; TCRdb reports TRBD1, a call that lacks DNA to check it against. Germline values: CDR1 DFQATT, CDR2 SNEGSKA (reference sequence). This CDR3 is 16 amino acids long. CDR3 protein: CSARQGAAYSNQPQHF.

CDR3 residues: CASSLGQVDEKLFF. This chain links TRBV5-1 with TRBJ1-4. Germline loops: CDR1 SGHRS, CDR2 YFSETQ. The CDR3 runs to 14 residues.

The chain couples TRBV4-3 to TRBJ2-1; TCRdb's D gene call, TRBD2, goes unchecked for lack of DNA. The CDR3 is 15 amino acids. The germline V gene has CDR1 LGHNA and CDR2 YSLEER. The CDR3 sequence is CASTPGLDLGVEQFF.